These T cell receptor beta chains were read from a single sample in a study of T cells in Graves' hyperthyroidism and ophthalmopathy. MiXCR, applied by TCRdb to the multiplex PCR reads, yields one record per CDR3 protein. The sample shows about 260,000 distinct CDR3 sequences, less than 30% of them seen only once. The specimen sequenced was blood. These receptors were obtained from a man in his forties with Graves' hyperthyroidism that later progressed to Graves' ophthalmopathy. Both conserved end residues are part of each CDR3. A D gene is named only where the DNA matches it firmly. Not all rows give a size; the values are once, few, many and, for expanded clones, a class.

j_call: TRBJ1-1; d_call: TRBD1; v_call: TRBV24-1; clone_size: .; cdr3_aa: CATRSGTGGVTEAFF; cdr3_nt: TGTGCCACCAGGTCCGGGACAGGGGGCGTAACTGAAGCTTTCTTT
j_call: TRBJ2-5; d_call: TRBD2; v_call: TRBV29-1; clone_size: few; cdr3_aa: CSVGLLAGGPQETQYF; cdr3_nt: TGCAGCGTTGGATTGCTAGCGGGAGGGCCCCAAGAGACCCAGTACTTC
j_call: TRBJ1-2; d_call: .; v_call: TRBV12-3/TRBV12-4; clone_size: few; cdr3_aa: CASSLSGGAKGYTF; cdr3_nt: TGTGCCAGCAGTTTGTCGGGGGGCGCGAAGGGCTACACCTTC
j_call: TRBJ1-2; d_call: .; v_call: TRBV29-1; clone_size: .; cdr3_aa: CSVEAPANYGYTF; cdr3_nt: TGCAGCGTTGAGGCTCCTGCTAACTATGGCTACACCTTC
j_call: TRBJ1-1; d_call: TRBD1; v_call: TRBV5-1; clone_size: many; cdr3_aa: CASGDSMGTEAFF; cdr3_nt: TGCGCCAGCGGGGACAGTATGGGAACTGAAGCTTTCTTT
j_call: TRBJ1-3; d_call: TRBD1; v_call: TRBV6-5; clone_size: many; cdr3_aa: CATSTGIGNTIYF; cdr3_nt: TGTGCCACCTCGACAGGGATTGGAAACACCATATATTTT
j_call: TRBJ2-7; d_call: TRBD2; v_call: TRBV20-1; clone_size: many; cdr3_aa: CSAPAGGWNEQYF; cdr3_nt: TGCAGTGCCCCAGCGGGAGGGTGGAACGAGCAGTACTTC
j_call: TRBJ1-1; d_call: .; v_call: TRBV5-1; clone_size: many; cdr3_aa: CASSLGQTGEAFF; cdr3_nt: TGCGCCAGCAGCTTGGGCCAGACAGGAGAAGCTTTCTTT
j_call: TRBJ1-1; d_call: .; v_call: TRBV19; clone_size: many; cdr3_aa: CASISHSYNTEAFF; cdr3_nt: TGTGCCAGTATCTCCCACTCTTATAACACTGAAGCTTTCTTT
j_call: TRBJ1-5; d_call: .; v_call: TRBV6-2/TRBV6-3; clone_size: .; cdr3_aa: CASSYPGGNQPQHF; cdr3_nt: TGTGCCAGCAGTTACCCTGGGGGGAATCAGCCCCAGCATTTT
j_call: TRBJ1-5; d_call: TRBD1; v_call: TRBV4-3; clone_size: once; cdr3_aa: CASSQGATGRDQPQHF; cdr3_nt: TGCGCCAGCAGCCAAGGGGCGACAGGGAGGGATCAGCCCCAGCATTTT
j_call: TRBJ2-7; d_call: .; v_call: TRBV19; clone_size: many; cdr3_aa: CASAPSVSYEQYF; cdr3_nt: TGTGCCAGTGCTCCTAGCGTCTCCTACGAGCAGTACTTC
j_call: TRBJ2-5; d_call: .; v_call: TRBV5-1; clone_size: many; cdr3_aa: CASSVTWLETQYF; cdr3_nt: TGCGCCAGCAGCGTGACGTGGTTAGAGACCCAGTACTTC
j_call: TRBJ1-2; d_call: .; v_call: TRBV2; clone_size: many; cdr3_aa: CASIPSRRNYGYTF; cdr3_nt: TGTGCCAGCATTCCCTCACGGCGGAACTATGGCTACACCTTC
j_call: TRBJ2-7; d_call: TRBD2; v_call: TRBV6-2/TRBV6-3; clone_size: many; cdr3_aa: CATRTSGRLSYEQYF; cdr3_nt: TGTGCCACCCGGACTAGCGGGAGGTTGTCCTACGAGCAGTACTTC
j_call: TRBJ2-7; d_call: TRBD1; v_call: TRBV5-1; clone_size: .; cdr3_aa: CASSLEGQGAGEQYF; cdr3_nt: TGCGCCAGCAGCTTGGAGGGACAGGGGGCGGGAGAGCAGTACTTC
j_call: TRBJ2-4; d_call: .; v_call: TRBV5-1; clone_size: many; cdr3_aa: CASSLMLSGGQKKNIQYF; cdr3_nt: TGCGCCAGCAGCTTGATGTTGAGCGGGGGACAGAAAAAAAACATTCAGTACTTC
j_call: TRBJ2-2; d_call: TRBD1; v_call: TRBV6-4; clone_size: many; cdr3_aa: CASRARTGTGFAGELFF; cdr3_nt: TGTGCCAGCAGGGCTCGTACCGGGACAGGGTTCGCCGGGGAGCTGTTTTTT
j_call: TRBJ2-7; d_call: .; v_call: TRBV10-3; clone_size: many; cdr3_aa: CAIMRGENYEQYF; cdr3_nt: TGTGCCATCATGCGCGGGGAAAACTACGAGCAGTACTTC
j_call: TRBJ1-1; d_call: .; v_call: TRBV20-1; clone_size: many; cdr3_aa: CSVMVGNTEAFF; cdr3_nt: TGCAGTGTCATGGTTGGGAACACTGAAGCTTTCTTT
j_call: TRBJ1-2; d_call: TRBD1; v_call: TRBV20-1; clone_size: .; cdr3_aa: CSAITEDRASYGYTF; cdr3_nt: TGCAGTGCTATAACCGAAGACAGGGCCTCCTATGGCTACACCTTC
j_call: TRBJ2-7; d_call: TRBD2; v_call: TRBV5-1; clone_size: many; cdr3_aa: CASSPGEGLNLGEQYF; cdr3_nt: TGCGCCAGCAGCCCGGGGGAGGGCTTAAATTTAGGAGAGCAGTACTTC
j_call: TRBJ2-5; d_call: TRBD2; v_call: TRBV20-1; clone_size: many; cdr3_aa: CSAGTSGRLGTQYF; cdr3_nt: TGCAGTGCTGGGACTAGCGGGAGGTTGGGGACCCAGTACTTC
j_call: TRBJ2-7; d_call: .; v_call: TRBV3-1; clone_size: many; cdr3_aa: CASSQDRADLDEQYF; cdr3_nt: TGTGCCAGCAGCCAAGATCGAGCGGATTTAGACGAGCAGTACTTC
j_call: TRBJ2-2; d_call: .; v_call: TRBV7-9; clone_size: many; cdr3_aa: CASSLSAGGPGELFF; cdr3_nt: TGTGCCAGCAGCTTATCAGCTGGGGGCCCCGGGGAGCTGTTTTTT
j_call: TRBJ2-7; d_call: .; v_call: TRBV12-3/TRBV12-4; clone_size: many; cdr3_aa: CASSFQDSTYEQYF; cdr3_nt: TGTGCCAGCAGTTTTCAGGACAGTACCTACGAGCAGTACTTC
j_call: TRBJ2-7; d_call: .; v_call: TRBV25-1; clone_size: many; cdr3_aa: CASSKGSFSYEQYF; cdr3_nt: TGTGCCAGCAGTAAGGGGAGTTTCTCCTACGAGCAGTACTTC
j_call: TRBJ2-2; d_call: .; v_call: TRBV28; clone_size: many; cdr3_aa: CASSLGRGELFF; cdr3_nt: TGTGCCAGCAGTTTGGGTCGCGGGGAGCTGTTTTTT
j_call: TRBJ2-7; d_call: .; v_call: TRBV2; clone_size: many; cdr3_aa: CASSEARRPYEQYF; cdr3_nt: TGTGCCAGCAGTGAAGCGCGCAGGCCCTACGAGCAGTACTTC
j_call: TRBJ2-7; d_call: .; v_call: TRBV6-2/TRBV6-3; clone_size: .; cdr3_aa: CASSYDGIWRDEQYF; cdr3_nt: TGTGCCAGCAGTTATGATGGTATCTGGCGGGACGAGCAGTACTTC
j_call: TRBJ1-2; d_call: .; v_call: TRBV28; clone_size: many; cdr3_aa: CASSPTSRGYTF; cdr3_nt: TGTGCCAGCAGCCCCACTAGTAGGGGCTACACCTTC
j_call: TRBJ2-2; d_call: .; v_call: TRBV7-9; clone_size: many; cdr3_aa: CASIKTSPGELFF; cdr3_nt: TGTGCCAGCATCAAGACTAGTCCCGGGGAGCTGTTTTTT
j_call: TRBJ1-1; d_call: .; v_call: TRBV12-3/TRBV12-4; clone_size: .; cdr3_aa: CASNGVEALAEAFF; cdr3_nt: TGTGCCAGCAATGGGGTTGAAGCCCTGGCTGAAGCTTTCTTT
j_call: TRBJ2-2; d_call: TRBD2; v_call: TRBV15; clone_size: many; cdr3_aa: CATSRGGTSGRATGELFF; cdr3_nt: TGTGCCACCAGCAGAGGAGGGACTAGCGGGAGAGCGACCGGGGAGCTGTTTTTT
j_call: TRBJ2-2; d_call: TRBD2; v_call: TRBV11-2; clone_size: many; cdr3_aa: CASSPLAGPWGGELFF; cdr3_nt: TGTGCCAGCAGCCCACTAGCGGGGCCTTGGGGCGGGGAGCTGTTTTTT
j_call: TRBJ2-5; d_call: .; v_call: TRBV7-9; clone_size: many; cdr3_aa: CASSVNQETQYF; cdr3_nt: TGTGCCAGCAGCGTCAACCAAGAGACCCAGTACTTC
j_call: TRBJ2-7; d_call: TRBD2; v_call: TRBV6-5; clone_size: many; cdr3_aa: CASSRDGTSGSGQYF; cdr3_nt: TGTGCCAGCAGTCGCGACGGGACTAGCGGGAGCGGGCAGTACTTC
j_call: TRBJ1-1; d_call: .; v_call: TRBV27; clone_size: many; cdr3_aa: CASSPRQGWATEAFF; cdr3_nt: TGTGCCAGCAGCCCGAGGCAGGGGTGGGCCACTGAAGCTTTCTTT
j_call: TRBJ1-5; d_call: .; v_call: TRBV19; clone_size: many; cdr3_aa: CASTWTSKAHQPQHF; cdr3_nt: TGTGCCAGCACGTGGACTTCTAAAGCCCATCAGCCCCAGCATTTT
j_call: TRBJ1-1; d_call: .; v_call: TRBV10-3; clone_size: .; cdr3_aa: CAISESQDTEAFF; cdr3_nt: TGTGCCATCAGTGAGTCACAAGACACTGAAGCTTTCTTT
j_call: TRBJ1-1; d_call: .; v_call: TRBV2; clone_size: many; cdr3_aa: CASSQGNTAFF; cdr3_nt: TGTGCCAGCAGCCAAGGGAACACAGCTTTCTTT
j_call: TRBJ2-5; d_call: TRBD2; v_call: TRBV12-3/TRBV12-4; clone_size: many; cdr3_aa: CATSGIGETQYF; cdr3_nt: TGTGCCACCAGCGGGATAGGGGAGACCCAGTACTTC
j_call: TRBJ1-5; d_call: .; v_call: TRBV29-1; clone_size: many; cdr3_aa: CSVGVGGGNQPQHF; cdr3_nt: TGCAGCGTTGGGGTAGGGGGTGGCAATCAGCCCCAGCATTTT